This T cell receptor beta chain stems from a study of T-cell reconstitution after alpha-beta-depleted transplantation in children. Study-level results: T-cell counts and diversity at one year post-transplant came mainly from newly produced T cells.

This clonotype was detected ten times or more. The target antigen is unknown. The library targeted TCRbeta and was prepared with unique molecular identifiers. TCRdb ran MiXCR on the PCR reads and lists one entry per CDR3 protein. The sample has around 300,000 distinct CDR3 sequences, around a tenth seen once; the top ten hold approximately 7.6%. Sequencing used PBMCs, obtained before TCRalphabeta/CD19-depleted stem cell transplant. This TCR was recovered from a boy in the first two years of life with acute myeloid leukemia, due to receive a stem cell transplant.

The CDR3 nucleotides read TGCGCCAGCAGCCCTAGGGTCGGGGCGACTAATGAAAAACTGTTTTTT. Translation gives CASSPRVGATNEKLFF. The genes are TRBV4-3 and TRBJ1-4; TRBD1 might be the D (5 bases). Germline loops: CDR1 LGHNA, CDR2 YSLEER. CDR3 length: 16 residues. Trimming pared 4 bases from V and 2 bases from J, leaving 14 bases between.